The clone carrying this T cell receptor (beta chain) was counted a single time. No antigen is known for it. This sample was included in a study of T cell responses to AZD1222 COVID-19 vaccine. Findings and limits, study-wide: Spike-specific TCR breadth and depth were elevated following two AZD1222 doses.

Measured with immunoSEQ multiplex PCR; TCRdb has only the in-frame clones, and not every one. In the table there are some 100,000 clones, around 87% of which are singletons. Trimming removed 2 bases at V and 2 bases at J, with 20 bases between. Germline assignment: CDR1 SQVTM and CDR2 ANQGSEA. CDR3 size: 17 residues. The J gene is TRBJ2-3, the V gene TRBV29-1; no clear D gene. The receptor was derived from an adult who received the AZD1222 COVID-19 vaccine. Here the sequenced sample was peripheral blood, taken 28 days after the second AZD1222 dose. Here the CDR3 reads CSVEFGQLDHPTDTQYF. CDR3 in DNA: TGCAGCGTTGAATTCGGGCAGCTCGACCACCCCACAGATACGCAGTATTTT.